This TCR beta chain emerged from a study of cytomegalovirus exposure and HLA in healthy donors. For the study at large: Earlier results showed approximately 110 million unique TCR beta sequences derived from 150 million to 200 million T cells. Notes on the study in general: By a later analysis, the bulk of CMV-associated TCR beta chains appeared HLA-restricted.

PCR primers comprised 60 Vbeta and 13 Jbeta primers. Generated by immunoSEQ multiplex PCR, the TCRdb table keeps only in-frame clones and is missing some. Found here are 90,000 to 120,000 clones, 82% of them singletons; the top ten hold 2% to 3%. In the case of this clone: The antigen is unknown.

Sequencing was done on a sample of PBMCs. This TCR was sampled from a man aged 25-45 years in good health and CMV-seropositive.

The CDR3 reads CASSPLGEQYF. CDR3 DNA: TGTGCCAGCAGCCCCCTAGGCGAGCAGTACTTC. The rearrangement links TRBV6-5 to TRBJ2-7; D ambiguous. V lost 6 bases, J lost 6 bases, and 9 bases lay in between. The germline V gene has CDR1 MNHEY and CDR2 SVGAGI. This CDR3 comprises 11 residues.